The rows below give T cell receptor beta chains drawn from one sample of a study of blood T cells in healthy people across ages. One entry per CDR3 protein, called by TCRdb with MiXCR from the 5' RACE reads. The sample records 250,000 to 300,000 distinct CDR3 sequences, roughly 26% being singletons. What was sequenced was blood. These receptor sequences come from an older woman in good health. Both conserved end residues are part of each CDR3. D genes are given only for firm matches. The size of a clone is reported for some rows only, either as once, few or many, or as a class for expanded clones.

V: TRBV20-1; D: .; size: few; J: TRBJ2-1; DNA: TGCAGTGCTAGAGTTCGGGCGGAAACGCCCTACAATGAGCAGTTCTTC; CDR3: CSARVRAETPYNEQFF
V: TRBV25-1; D: TRBD2; size: .; J: TRBJ2-1; DNA: TGTGCCAGCAGTGTCCTAAGCGGGACGGGCAATGAGCAGTTCTTC; CDR3: CASSVLSGTGNEQFF
V: TRBV2; D: .; size: .; J: TRBJ1-4; DNA: TGTGCCAGCAGTACTGCGCATGAAAAACTGTTTTTT; CDR3: CASSTAHEKLFF
V: TRBV20-1; D: .; size: few; J: TRBJ2-7; DNA: TGCAGTGCTAGAGATAATCAGGGCTCCTACGAGCAGTACTTC; CDR3: CSARDNQGSYEQYF
V: TRBV20-1; D: TRBD1; size: few; J: TRBJ1-2; DNA: TGCAGTGGCGAGACAGGGAAAGGGGGTGGCTACACCTTC; CDR3: CSGETGKGGGYTF
V: TRBV28; D: .; size: few; J: TRBJ1-1; DNA: TGTGCCAGCAGCCCGGGGGAGGGTGGGGAACGGACTGAAGCTTTCTTT; CDR3: CASSPGEGGERTEAFF
V: TRBV11-2; D: .; size: .; J: TRBJ1-2; DNA: TGTGCCAGCAGCTCCCCTAGGGGGGCAAAATTCCTTAACTATGGCTACACCTTC; CDR3: CASSSPRGAKFLNYGYTF
V: TRBV20-1; D: TRBD1; size: .; J: TRBJ2-5; DNA: TGCAGTGCGACGTTACGGACAGGGGAGGAGACCCAGTACTTC; CDR3: CSATLRTGEETQYF
V: TRBV10-3; D: .; size: many; J: TRBJ2-1; DNA: TGTGCCATCAAGGACAGCGCAGGGAAGATCTATGAGCAGTTCTTC; CDR3: CAIKDSAGKIYEQFF
V: TRBV2; D: .; size: few; J: TRBJ2-7; DNA: TGTGCCAGCAGTCAGGGTAGCTCCTACGAGCAGTACTTC; CDR3: CASSQGSSYEQYF
V: TRBV2; D: .; size: .; J: TRBJ2-5; DNA: TGTGCCAGCAGTGCTGAGGGGACTCGGCGGCTCCGCTTC; CDR3: CASSAEGTRRLRF
V: TRBV7-2; D: TRBD2; size: few; J: TRBJ2-7; DNA: TGTGCCAGCAGCCTCGGACTAGCGGGAAGCTCCTACGAGCAGTACTTC; CDR3: CASSLGLAGSSYEQYF
V: TRBV7-3; D: .; size: few; J: TRBJ2-1; DNA: TGTGCCAGCAGCAGCTTAGATAGGGGATCCTACAATGAGCAGTTCTTC; CDR3: CASSSLDRGSYNEQFF
V: TRBV5-1; D: TRBD2; size: few; J: TRBJ2-7; DNA: TGCGCCAGTACCGAGGGAGCCGGGACTAGCGGTAGTGAGCAGTACTTC; CDR3: CASTEGAGTSGSEQYF
V: TRBV12-5; D: TRBD1; size: .; J: TRBJ2-7; DNA: TGTGCTAGTGGCACTCCCCTGACAGGGATCAGCTCCTACGAGCAGTACTTC; CDR3: CASGTPLTGISSYEQYF
V: TRBV18; D: TRBD2; size: many; J: TRBJ2-5; DNA: TGTGCCAGCTCACCGCCGGGAGGGGAGACCCAGTACTTC; CDR3: CASSPPGGETQYF
V: TRBV20-1; D: .; size: .; J: TRBJ1-1; DNA: TGCAGTGCTATCGGGTCGGGGATGAACACTAAAGCTTTCTTT; CDR3: CSAIGSGMNTKAFF
V: TRBV6-1; D: .; size: .; J: TRBJ2-2; DNA: TGTGCCAGCAAGGGGGACCTGAACACCGGGGAGCTGTTTTTT; CDR3: CASKGDLNTGELFF
V: TRBV12-3/TRBV12-4; D: TRBD1; size: few; J: TRBJ2-3; DNA: TGTGCCAGCAGTTTGAACAGGGGGAACTCAGATACGCAGTATTTT; CDR3: CASSLNRGNSDTQYF
V: TRBV3-1; D: TRBD2; size: few; J: TRBJ2-7; DNA: TGTGCCAGCAGCCGTAGCGGGAGTCGGTACGAGCAGTACTTC; CDR3: CASSRSGSRYEQYF
V: TRBV7-6; D: .; size: .; J: TRBJ1-1; DNA: TGTGCCAGCAGCTTAGCGGGGGCCCCAGGGAGGGCTTTCTTT; CDR3: CASSLAGAPGRAFF
V: TRBV11-2; D: .; size: .; J: TRBJ1-2; DNA: TGTGCCAGCAGCTTATCAACGAGCAACTATGGCTACACCTTC; CDR3: CASSLSTSNYGYTF
V: TRBV7-2; D: .; size: .; J: TRBJ2-1; DNA: TGTGCCAGCAGCTCACAAGCCGGTTTGCTCAATGAGCAGTTCTTC; CDR3: CASSSQAGLLNEQFF
V: TRBV10-3; D: .; size: many; J: TRBJ2-5; DNA: TGTGCCATCGGGGGCTTTACTACCCGGGGGAGTCAAGAGACCCAGTACTTC; CDR3: CAIGGFTTRGSQETQYF
V: TRBV12-3/TRBV12-4; D: .; size: few; J: TRBJ2-7; DNA: TGTGCCAGCTCGCGGAAATATGGCTACGAGCAGTACTTC; CDR3: CASSRKYGYEQYF
V: TRBV6-2/TRBV6-3; D: .; size: .; J: TRBJ2-7; DNA: TGTGCCAGCAGTTACACAACAGGCGGTTACGAGCAGTACTTC; CDR3: CASSYTTGGYEQYF
V: TRBV7-3; D: .; size: .; J: TRBJ2-1; DNA: TGTGCCAGCAGCCCCGGGACGGACTACAATGAGCAGTTCTTC; CDR3: CASSPGTDYNEQFF
V: TRBV6-5; D: .; size: .; J: TRBJ1-6; DNA: TGTGCCAGCAGACACCGACAAGATGTAAATTCACCCCTCCACTTT; CDR3: CASRHRQDVNSPLHF
V: TRBV28; D: .; size: few; J: TRBJ1-2; DNA: TGTGCCAGCAGTCCGCCAATCAGGGAAGGCTACACCTTC; CDR3: CASSPPIREGYTF
V: TRBV6-2/TRBV6-3; D: TRBD2; size: few; J: TRBJ2-4; DNA: TGTGCCAGCAGGACTAGCGGCAAAAACATTCAGTACTTC; CDR3: CASRTSGKNIQYF
V: TRBV3-1; D: .; size: .; J: TRBJ2-7; DNA: TGTGCCAGCAGCCAAGTCGGAGGGATCCTATACGAGCAGTACTTC; CDR3: CASSQVGGILYEQYF
V: TRBV12-3/TRBV12-4; D: .; size: few; J: TRBJ2-2; DNA: TGTGCCAGCAGTTTGCAAAGGGGTACCACCGGGGAGCTGTTTTTT; CDR3: CASSLQRGTTGELFF
V: TRBV28; D: .; size: .; J: TRBJ2-1; DNA: TGTGCCAGCAGGCTTTTGAATGAGCAGTTCTTC; CDR3: CASRLLNEQFF